The TCR beta chain under discussion was sequenced for a study of response to subunit inactivated influenza vaccine (dated by TCRdb to 2016 to 2019). General notes on the study: Deep quantitative profiling of the T cell receptor repertoire was used in the study to follow responses to a trivalent subunit inactivated influenza vaccine.

The paper's findings and limits, for the study overall: According to the authors, only a limited number of new T cells may be recruited by each seasonal influenza vaccination.

The protocol used for the library was RT-PCR. TCRdb names Illumina HiSeq 2500 as the instrument used. Using fastp trimming at Q25 and MiXCR clonotype assembly, TCRdb reanalyzed the public sequencing data and kept in-frame beta chains. Rows with one shared CDR3 protein collapse into an entry with the most common genes and DNA. In all, the sample holds 300,000 to 350,000 distinct CDR3 sequences, and 20% to 25% of those were seen once. In total, the top ten clones hold around 10% of the sample. In the case of this clonotype: No cognate antigen has been identified for it. Base qualities are not recorded, but no much larger clone differs from it by a single base.

The receptor was derived from a man between 50 and 70 years old who received an inactivated influenza vaccine. Donor details come from another sample of the same person, matched by shared clones. The sequences come from PBMCs from blood, collected less than 22 months after vaccination.

The DNA is TGTGCCAGCGGCACAGGGCCCAATGAGCAGTTCTTC. This gives the protein CASGTGPNEQFF. The V and J segments used are TRBV27 and TRBJ2-1, with TRBD1 as a weak D call on 6 bases. The CDR3 goes from the cysteine to the phenylalanine over 12 residues. Only the CDR3 portion is preserved as DNA: 36 bases, with reading frame beginning at the first base. The germline V gene (reference sequence) gives CDR1 as MNHEY and CDR2 as SMNVEV. V is reduced by 8 bases and J by 6 bases, leaving a spacing of 11 bases between them.